This is a list of T cell receptor beta chains from one sample in a study of T-cell reconstitution after alpha-beta-depleted transplantation in children. TCRdb used MiXCR to reprocess the PCR reads, holding one entry per CDR3 protein. This table has around 700,000 distinct CDR3 sequences, approximately 14% appearing once. Sample: PBMCs, taken before TCRalphabeta/CD19-depleted stem cell transplant. All receptors derive from a girl aged 2 to 10 with congenital amegakaryocytic thrombocytopenia, due to receive a stem cell transplant. Each CDR3 is given with its conserved first and last residue. The D gene is left open where the match is weak. Clone sizes are given selectively: once, few, many, or a class where the clone is expanded.

>few|TRBJ1-2|TRBV7-2|14|-
TGTGCCAGCAGCTTTAGTCCGGGTTATTATGGCTACACCTTC
CASSFSPGYYGYTF
>many|TRBJ2-5|TRBV5-1|11|-
TGCGCCAGCAGGGAGTCGGAGACCCAGTACTTC
CASRESETQYF
>-|TRBJ1-2|TRBV20-1|14|TRBD1
TGCAGTGCTGGGGGGACAGGGAAGGAGGGTGGCTACACCTTC
CSAGGTGKEGGYTF
>many|TRBJ2-1|TRBV4-1|16|-
TGCGCCAGCAGCCACGCCGGGACACCCAACTACAATGAGCAGTTCTTC
CASSHAGTPNYNEQFF
>-|TRBJ2-7|TRBV10-3|12|-
TGTGCCATCAGCGACAGCACCTACGAGCAGTACTTC
CAISDSTYEQYF
>once|TRBJ2-1|TRBV5-1|15|-
TGCGCCAGCAGCTTACTGGGACTCCCCCTCAATGAGCAGTTCTTC
CASSLLGLPLNEQFF
>-|TRBJ2-1|TRBV7-9|14|-
TGTGCCAGCAGCCGGGGGGCTAGCCGCAATGAGCAGTTCTTC
CASSRGASRNEQFF
>many|TRBJ2-1|TRBV28|14|-
TGTGCCAGCAGTCTGGGGGTAGCGATGGGTGAGCAGTTCTTC
CASSLGVAMGEQFF
>once|TRBJ1-2|TRBV20-1|15|-
TGCAGTGCTAGAGGTGTAGGATTGGTGGGTTATGGCTGCACCTTC
CSARGVGLVGYGCTF
>-|TRBJ1-5|TRBV30|14|-
TGTGCCTGGAACGCCTGGGGGTCCGGCCAGCCCCAGCATTTT
CAWNAWGSGQPQHF
>many|TRBJ2-3|TRBV5-1|15|TRBD2
TGCGCCAGCAGCTTGGGAGGACTAGTAACAGATACGCAGTATTTT
CASSLGGLVTDTQYF
>few|TRBJ2-5|TRBV11-3|16|-
TGTGCCAGCAGCCTACGTCTTCTTAGCGAGCAAGAGACCCAGTACTTC
CASSLRLLSEQETQYF
>many|TRBJ2-3|TRBV28|17|TRBD2
TGTGCCAGCAGTCTGACCCCCCTAGCGGGCTCCACAGATACGCAGTATTTT
CASSLTPLAGSTDTQYF
>few|TRBJ2-1|TRBV5-1|19|TRBD2
TGCGCCAGCAGCAACGCCCTCCTAGCGGGAGGGAGCTCCTACAATGAGCAGTTCTTC
CASSNALLAGGSSYNEQFF
>-|TRBJ2-3|TRBV20-1|16|TRBD2
TGCAGTGTTCCGCGAACTAGCGCCTACCCGCTTGGTACGCAGTATTTT
CSVPRTSAYPLGTQYF
>many|TRBJ2-3|TRBV6-5|14|-
TGTGCCAGCCGCGGGACAGCGTGGATTGATACGCAGTATTTT
CASRGTAWIDTQYF
>-|TRBJ2-3|TRBV15|15|-
TGTGCCACCAGCAGAGGACGGTCCTCCACAGATACGCAGTATTTT
CATSRGRSSTDTQYF
>few|TRBJ2-3|TRBV20-1|16|-
TGCAGTGCTAGCCGTCTAAGTTCGTCTAGCACAGATACGCAGTATTTT
CSASRLSSSSTDTQYF
>-|TRBJ2-7|TRBV5-5|15|-
TGTGCCAGCAGAGAGACGGGCCAAGCCTCCTACGAGCAGTACTTC
CASRETGQASYEQYF
>few|TRBJ2-3|TRBV28|13|-
TGTGCCACCACGCTGCCGCGGGCAGATACGCAGTATTTT
CATTLPRADTQYF
>-|TRBJ2-7|TRBV12-3/TRBV12-4|15|-
TGTGCCAGCACCGCTTTAGGGTGGGGCTCCTACGAGCAGTACTTC
CASTALGWGSYEQYF
>once|TRBJ2-3|TRBV28|16|-
TGTGCCAGCAGTTCAGGGAAGGACCACCGAATGGATACGCAGTATTTT
CASSSGKDHRMDTQYF
>-|TRBJ2-7|TRBV11-2|13|-
TGTGCCAGCAGCTCGGAAGACGGAGGGGAGCAGTACTTC
CASSSEDGGEQYF
>many|TRBJ1-4|TRBV28|14|TRBD1
TGTGCCAGCACGATACCGGGACAGCCTGAAAAACTGTTTTTT
CASTIPGQPEKLFF
>-|TRBJ2-5|TRBV19|15|-
TGTGCCAGTAGTCCCCGGACAACCAGTCTAGGGACCCAGTACTTC
CASSPRTTSLGTQYF
>-|TRBJ2-1|TRBV7-8|17|-
TGTGCCAGCAGCCCGAGTAGGCTAACGGGAAAGCGCAATGAGCAGTTCTTC
CASSPSRLTGKRNEQFF
>many|TRBJ2-1|TRBV12-3/TRBV12-4|14|-
TGTGCCAGCACCGACATTAATCAGGGGAATGAGCAGTTCTTC
CASTDINQGNEQFF